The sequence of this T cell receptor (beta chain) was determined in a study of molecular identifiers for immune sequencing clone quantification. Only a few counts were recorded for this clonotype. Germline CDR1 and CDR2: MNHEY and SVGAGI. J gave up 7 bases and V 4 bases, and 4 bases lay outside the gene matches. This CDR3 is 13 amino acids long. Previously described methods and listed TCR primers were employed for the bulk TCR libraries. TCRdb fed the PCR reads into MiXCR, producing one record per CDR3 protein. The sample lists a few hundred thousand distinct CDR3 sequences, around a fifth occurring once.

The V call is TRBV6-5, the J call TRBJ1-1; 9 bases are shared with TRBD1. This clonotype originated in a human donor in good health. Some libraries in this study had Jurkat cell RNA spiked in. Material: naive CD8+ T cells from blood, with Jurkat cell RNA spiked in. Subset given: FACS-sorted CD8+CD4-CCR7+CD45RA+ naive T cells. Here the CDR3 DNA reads TGTGCCAGCAGTTTAGACAGGGGGGTTGAAGCTTTCTTT. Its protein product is CASSLDRGVEAFF.